Each of the 21 T cell receptor beta chains below was sequenced from the same sample in a study of blood T cells in healthy people across ages. A second roughly 7 to 11 cycle PCR used barcoded and J-beta primers. Using its own MiXCR run on the 5' RACE reads, TCRdb lists one record per CDR3 protein. Of roughly 1.5 million distinct CDR3 sequences detected, approximately 42% appear once; the ten largest clones hold around 4%. Sample: blood. The source of these receptors is a woman aged 18-30 years in good health.

The chain employs TRBV6-2 or TRBV6-3 and TRBJ1-3; tentatively, D is TRBD1 (6 bases). Trimming took off 6 bases at V and 0 bases at J, with 12 bases between the two ends. The CDR3 spans 15 residues. Germline values: CDR1 MNHEY, CDR2 SVGEGT. CDR3 region: CASSSWTVSGNTIYF. Written as DNA, the CDR3 is TGTGCCAGCAGCTCCTGGACAGTCTCTGGAAACACCATATATTTT.

This clonotype was counted between two and nine times. The chain combines TRBV6-2 or TRBV6-3 with TRBJ2-1, with TRBD2 identical over 15 bases. The CDR3 runs 19 residues. CDR1 and CDR2 from the germline V gene are MNHEY and SVGEGT. Unmatched junction bases numbered 15, after V lost 7 bases and J lost 5 bases. The CDR3 nucleotides read TGTGCCAGCACCACAAGGACTAGCGGGGGGGCACTCTTTAACAATGAGCAGTTCTTC. Its protein is CASTTRTSGGALFNNEQFF.

This clonotype has a handful of counts. The chain employs TRBV6-2 or TRBV6-3 and TRBJ2-4, with D perhaps TRBD1 or TRBD2 (5 bases each). The CDR3 extends over 13 amino acids. The V and J ends lost 5 bases and 13 bases respectively, with 18 bases between them. Germline-derived CDR1 and CDR2 are MNHEY and SVGEGT. CDR3 in DNA: TGTGCCAGCAGTCAGACGGGACCATGGGAGCAGTACTTC. Translating gives CASSQTGPWEQYF.

A word on this clonotype: Germline and junction disagree at one end, which may indicate a read error. This sequence joins TRBV29-1 and TRBJ2-7; TRBD1 or TRBD2 may be the D gene (5 bases each). CDR1 and CDR2 from the germline V gene are SQVTM and ANQGSEA. The CDR3 has 14 amino acids. CDR3 sequence reads: CSVEEGRVGREQYF. The CDR3 nucleotides are TGCAGCGTAGAAGAGGGCAGGGTAGGCCGAGAGCAGTACTTC.

V gene TRBV21-1 combines with J gene TRBJ2-3; the table's D call, TRBD1, has no DNA check behind it. TRBV21-1 is assigned pseudogene status. CDR3 length: 16 amino acids. The CDR3 here is CASSPPPGGCTDTQYF. For the CDR3, the DNA is TGTGCCAGCAGCCCCCCTCCTGGAGGGTGCACAGATACGCAGTATTTT.

The chain couples TRBV11-2 to TRBJ2-7; perhaps TRBD2 as D (6 bases). Germline CDR1 is SGHAT and CDR2 is FQNNGV. With 1 base removed from V and 5 bases from J, the gap between germline ends came to 12 bases. CDR3 length equals 14 residues. The CDR3 sequence is CASSLAGGAHEQYF. CDR3 nucleotides: TGTGCCAGCAGCTTAGCTGGCGGGGCCCACGAGCAGTACTTC.

The chain has TRBV12-3 or TRBV12-4 and TRBJ2-1, with 8 bases lining up with TRBD1. The CDR3 is 14 residues long. The trim removed 3 bases at V and 4 bases at J, leaving 2 bases unmatched. The DNA for the CDR3 is TGTGCCAGCAGTTTGCGACAGGGGTACAATGAGCAGTTCTTC. This codes for CASSLRQGYNEQFF.

This clonotype was seen more than once but under ten times. The chain joins TRBV9 to TRBJ2-1; weak D call: TRBD2 (5 bases). Gene TRBJ2-7 matches the end of the DNA better, so the J call may be wrong. Germline V CDR1 and CDR2: SGDLS, YYNGEE. The CDR3 runs 13 residues. The CDR3 DNA reads TGTGCCAGCAGCGTAGTCTCGGGGAATGAGCAGTACTTC. Protein sequence: CASSVVSGNEQYF.

The rearrangement joins TRBV9 to TRBJ2-1; no clear D gene. This CDR3 contains 13 residues. Trimming shortened V by 2 bases and J by 9 bases, and 12 bases separated the two germline ends. Per the germline V gene, CDR1 is SGDLS and CDR2 is YYNGEE. CDR3 sequence (DNA): TGTGCCAGCAGCGTTTCTCAGAATCTTGAGCAGTTCTTC. This gives the protein CASSVSQNLEQFF.

This clonotype was seen only a few times. The gene calls are TRBV29-1 and TRBJ2-7, with D maybe TRBD1 (5 bases). This CDR3 is built from 13 residues. The germline gives CDR1 SQVTM, CDR2 ANQGSEA. Trimming removed 5 bases at V and 0 bases at J, with 11 bases between. Here the CDR3 reads CSVCETASYEQYF. CDR3 in DNA: TGCAGCGTTTGTGAGACAGCCTCCTACGAGCAGTACTTC.

The gene calls are TRBV15 and TRBJ2-1, with D perhaps TRBD2 (6 bases). TRBJ2-7 matches the DNA end more closely, so the J call is doubtful. The CDR3 covers 16 residues. Germline CDR1 LNHNV, CDR2 YYDKDF (reference sequence). The CDR3 protein is CATSSGGRSSYNEQYF. The CDR3 nucleotides are TGTGCCACCAGCAGTGGAGGGAGGAGCTCCTACAATGAGCAGTACTTC.

The gene calls are TRBV5-1 and TRBJ2-3; 10 positions agree with TRBD2. The CDR3 length is 16 residues. Germline CDR1 is SGHRS and CDR2 is YFSETQ. Trimming cost V 4 bases and J 3 bases; bases outside gene matches: 8. This chain's CDR3 is CASSPGTSALTDTQYF. The CDR3, as DNA: TGCGCCAGCAGCCCCGGGACTAGCGCGCTGACAGATACGCAGTATTTT. The full variable domain, its missing parts supplied by reference TRBV5-1 and TRBJ2-3, is KAGVTQTPRYLIKTRGQQVTLSCSPISGHRSVSWYQQTPGQGLQFLFEYFSETQRNKGNFPGRFSGRQFSNSRSEMNVSTLELGDSALYLCASSPGTSALTDTQYFGPGTRLTVL.

In its sample, this clonotype was seen many times. The V and J genes are TRBV2 and TRBJ2-7; 7 bases match TRBD1. The CDR3 spans 12 residues. Germline loops: CDR1 SNHLY, CDR2 FYNNEI. V gave up 1 base and J gave up 12 bases; unmatched junction bases: 6. The chain's CDR3 is CASSEVPAGGYF. CDR3 DNA sequence: TGTGCCAGCAGTGAAGTGCCCGCAGGGGGGTACTTC.

The V gene is TRBV15, the J gene TRBJ2-1; D may be TRBD1 (5 bases). This CDR3 has 13 amino acids. Trimming removed 3 bases from V and 10 bases from J, with 13 bases in between. The germline V gene has CDR1 LNHNV and CDR2 YYDKDF (reference sequence). The CDR3 is CATSRVLTVEQFF. The CDR3 DNA reads as TGTGCCACCAGCAGGGTTCTGACAGTCGAGCAGTTCTTC.

J is TRBJ1-5 and V is TRBV15; no definite D call. CDR1 and CDR2 from the germline V gene are LNHNV and YYDKDF (reference sequence). Trimming shortened V by 0 bases and J by 1 base, and 4 bases separated the two germline ends. The CDR3 is 14 residues long. The CDR3 DNA reads as TGTGCCACCAGCAGAGATTTGAGCAATCAGCCCCAGCATTTT. Its protein product is CATSRDLSNQPQHF.

This clonotype occurred a few times. The rearrangement uses TRBV5-6 and TRBJ1-6; perhaps TRBD1 as D (5 bases). The V end was cut by 3 bases, the J end by 6 bases, with 16 bases between. This CDR3 region has 16 residues. The germline gives CDR1 SGHDT, CDR2 YYEEEE. The CDR3 is CASSSLSGLGNSPLHF. As DNA, the CDR3 is TGTGCCAGCAGCTCGCTTTCAGGGTTAGGTAATTCACCCCTCCACTTT. Supplemented by reference TRBV5-6 and TRBJ1-6, the full variable domain reads DAGVTQSPTHLIKTRGQQVTLRCSPKSGHDTVSWYQQALGQGPQFIFQYYEEEERQRGNFPDRFSGHQFPNYSSELNVNALLLGDSALYLCASSSLSGLGNSPLHFGNGTRLTVT.

The chain uses TRBV7-8 and TRBJ2-5; D call uncertain. CDR1 is SGHVS and CDR2 is FQNEAQ in the germline V gene. The CDR3 runs 14 residues. Trimming removed 3 bases at V and 0 bases at J, with 8 bases between. The CDR3 nucleotides are TGTGCCAGCAGCTTCCGGCCCTACCAAGAGACCCAGTACTTC. This gives the protein CASSFRPYQETQYF.

The genes are TRBV5-1 and TRBJ2-5; D is unresolved. V lost 2 bases to trimming and J lost 1 base, with 9 bases between them. The CDR3 has 14 residues. Germline V gene sequence: CDR1 SGHRS, CDR2 YFSETQ. The CDR3 loop reads CASSFRHLQETQYF. CDR3 DNA: TGCGCCAGCAGCTTCAGGCACCTCCAAGAGACCCAGTACTTC.

This clonotype was picked up a small number of times. The chain recombines TRBV5-1 with TRBJ2-7; perhaps TRBD1 as D (6 bases). The germline V gene encodes CDR1 SGHRS and CDR2 YFSETQ. V was shortened by 2 bases and J by 2 bases, with 11 bases between the two germline ends. The CDR3 runs to 14 residues. The CDR3 loop reads CASSFTGKPYEQYF. Written as DNA, the CDR3 is TGCGCCAGCAGCTTCACAGGGAAACCCTACGAGCAGTACTTC. The entire variable domain, with the rest obtained from reference TRBV5-1 and TRBJ2-7, is as follows: KAGVTQTPRYLIKTRGQQVTLSCSPISGHRSVSWYQQTPGQGLQFLFEYFSETQRNKGNFPGRFSGRQFSNSRSEMNVSTLELGDSALYLCASSFTGKPYEQYFGPGTRLTVT.

V gene TRBV6-1 combines with J gene TRBJ1-5; D is possibly TRBD1 (5 bases). CDR3 length: 15 amino acids. Trimming stripped 2 bases from V and 7 bases from J, with 15 bases between. Germline assignment: CDR1 MNHNS and CDR2 SASEGT. This CDR3 reads CASSEMGGVGQPQHF. Here the CDR3 DNA reads TGTGCCAGCAGTGAAATGGGAGGGGTTGGGCAGCCCCAGCATTTT.

J is TRBJ1-2 and V is TRBV28; a weak D match, TRBD1 (6 bases). This CDR3 comprises 15 residues. Trimming took 7 bases from V and 3 from J, leaving 18 bases between them. Germline V gene lookup returns CDR1 MDHEN and CDR2 SYDVKM. The DNA of the CDR3 is TGTGCCAGCAACAGCTTAGGGGGACCCGACTATGGCTACACCTTC. This translates into CASNSLGGPDYGYTF.